Listed below are T cell receptor beta chains from one sample, sequenced in a study of T cells in Graves' hyperthyroidism and ophthalmopathy. In TCRdb, the multiplex PCR reads were re-called with MiXCR into one record per CDR3 protein. The sample contains around 800,000 distinct CDR3 sequences, 38% of which appear only once. Specimen: blood. These receptors came from a man between 18 and 35 years old with Graves' hyperthyroidism. CDR3s include the opening cysteine and the closing phenylalanine or tryptophan. Fields, in order: J gene, clone size, V gene, CDR3 length, D gene, CDR3 DNA, CDR3 protein. The D gene is left open where the match is weak. Expanded clones get a size class; other rows say once, few or many, or leave the size out.

J gene: TRBJ2-1
clone size: NA
V gene: TRBV2
CDR3 length: 14
D gene: NA
CDR3 DNA: TGTGCCAGCAGTGAGTTTCCACGCAACAATGAGCAGTTCTTC
CDR3 protein: CASSEFPRNNEQFF

J gene: TRBJ1-1
clone size: many
V gene: TRBV7-3
CDR3 length: 13
D gene: NA
CDR3 DNA: TGTGCCAGCAGCTTAGGGCCCCAAACAGAAGCTTTCTTT
CDR3 protein: CASSLGPQTEAFF

J gene: TRBJ2-7
clone size: NA
V gene: TRBV19
CDR3 length: 13
D gene: NA
CDR3 DNA: TGTGCCAGTAGTATCATTGGAGCCTACGAGCAGTACTTC
CDR3 protein: CASSIIGAYEQYF

J gene: TRBJ2-5
clone size: NA
V gene: TRBV2
CDR3 length: 15
D gene: NA
CDR3 DNA: TGTGCCAGCAGTGAACTACAGGGAGCCGAAGAGACCCAGTACTTC
CDR3 protein: CASSELQGAEETQYF

J gene: TRBJ2-7
clone size: many
V gene: TRBV7-9
CDR3 length: 15
D gene: NA
CDR3 DNA: TGTGCCAGCAGCTCCCCCACTGTGGCGCTCAACGAGCAGTACTTC
CDR3 protein: CASSSPTVALNEQYF

J gene: TRBJ2-2
clone size: NA
V gene: TRBV10-3
CDR3 length: 16
D gene: TRBD1
CDR3 DNA: TGTGCCATCCCTGCGGGGACAGGGGGCAACACCGGGGAGCTGTTTTTT
CDR3 protein: CAIPAGTGGNTGELFF

J gene: TRBJ2-7
clone size: few
V gene: TRBV7-2
CDR3 length: 15
D gene: TRBD1
CDR3 DNA: TGTGCCAGCAGCCCCACGGGACAGTCCCCCTACGAGCAGTACTTC
CDR3 protein: CASSPTGQSPYEQYF

J gene: TRBJ1-4
clone size: NA
V gene: TRBV7-4
CDR3 length: 14
D gene: TRBD1
CDR3 DNA: TGTGCCAGCAGCCCGAGGGGGACAGGGGAAAAACTGTTTTTT
CDR3 protein: CASSPRGTGEKLFF

J gene: TRBJ1-5
clone size: many
V gene: TRBV12-3/TRBV12-4
CDR3 length: 12
D gene: NA
CDR3 DNA: TGTGCCAGCACCTGGGGCAATCAGCCCCAGCATTTT
CDR3 protein: CASTWGNQPQHF

J gene: TRBJ2-5
clone size: NA
V gene: TRBV6-1
CDR3 length: 13
D gene: NA
CDR3 DNA: TGTGCCAGCAGTACGGACAGAAAAGAGACCCAGTACTTC
CDR3 protein: CASSTDRKETQYF

J gene: TRBJ1-3
clone size: NA
V gene: TRBV5-1
CDR3 length: 17
D gene: NA
CDR3 DNA: TGCGCCAGCAGCTCGAAGACTAGCGGGGGGTCTGGAAACACCATATATTTT
CDR3 protein: CASSSKTSGGSGNTIYF

J gene: TRBJ1-2
clone size: many
V gene: TRBV6-5
CDR3 length: 11
D gene: NA
CDR3 DNA: TGTGCCAGCAGTGTGGGAAGGGGCTACACCTTC
CDR3 protein: CASSVGRGYTF

J gene: TRBJ1-2
clone size: many
V gene: TRBV25-1
CDR3 length: 12
D gene: NA
CDR3 DNA: TGTGCCATCCCCACCCACCTCTATGGCTACACCTTC
CDR3 protein: CAIPTHLYGYTF

J gene: TRBJ2-6
clone size: many
V gene: TRBV10-3
CDR3 length: 17
D gene: TRBD2
CDR3 DNA: TGTGCCACTGGACTAGCGGGGGCCATCTCTGGGGCCAACGTCCTGACTTTC
CDR3 protein: CATGLAGAISGANVLTF

J gene: TRBJ1-1
clone size: few
V gene: TRBV9
CDR3 length: 15
D gene: NA
CDR3 DNA: TGTGCCAGCAGCGTAGGTTCGGGGAAAAACACTGAAGCTTTCTTT
CDR3 protein: CASSVGSGKNTEAFF

J gene: TRBJ1-1
clone size: many
V gene: TRBV19
CDR3 length: 14
D gene: TRBD1
CDR3 DNA: TGTGCCAGTAGGGACCGGGACAGTAACACTGAAGCTTTCTTT
CDR3 protein: CASRDRDSNTEAFF

J gene: TRBJ1-1
clone size: many
V gene: TRBV10-3
CDR3 length: 13
D gene: NA
CDR3 DNA: TGTGCCATCAGTGAGTCGAGACAGACTGAAGCTTTCTTT
CDR3 protein: CAISESRQTEAFF

J gene: TRBJ2-7
clone size: NA
V gene: TRBV12-5
CDR3 length: 14
D gene: NA
CDR3 DNA: TGTGCTAGTGGTTTTCGGCCGGACAACTACGAGCAGTACTTC
CDR3 protein: CASGFRPDNYEQYF

J gene: TRBJ2-2
clone size: NA
V gene: TRBV29-1
CDR3 length: 12
D gene: NA
CDR3 DNA: TGCAGCTTGGGCAGATTCACCGGGGAGCTGTTTTTT
CDR3 protein: CSLGRFTGELFF

J gene: TRBJ2-5
clone size: NA
V gene: TRBV15
CDR3 length: 15
D gene: NA
CDR3 DNA: TGTGCCACCAGCAGAGAGGCGGCAGGCAAAGAGACCCAGTACTTC
CDR3 protein: CATSREAAGKETQYF

J gene: TRBJ1-1
clone size: many
V gene: TRBV5-1
CDR3 length: 15
D gene: TRBD1
CDR3 DNA: TGCGCCAGCAGCCTGGCGGGACAGGGTGGTACTGAAGCTTTCTTT
CDR3 protein: CASSLAGQGGTEAFF

J gene: TRBJ2-7
clone size: NA
V gene: TRBV9
CDR3 length: 15
D gene: NA
CDR3 DNA: TGTGCCAGCAGCGTAGGAGGTGGCAGTCCGTACGAGCAGTACTTC
CDR3 protein: CASSVGGGSPYEQYF

J gene: TRBJ1-6
clone size: NA
V gene: TRBV6-5
CDR3 length: 14
D gene: NA
CDR3 DNA: TGTGCCAGCAGCCCCAGGGAACATAATTCACCCCTCCACTTT
CDR3 protein: CASSPREHNSPLHF

J gene: TRBJ2-6
clone size: many
V gene: TRBV7-9
CDR3 length: 13
D gene: NA
CDR3 DNA: TGTGCCAGCAGCTTACCTGGGGCCAACGTCCTGACTTTC
CDR3 protein: CASSLPGANVLTF

J gene: TRBJ2-7
clone size: once
V gene: TRBV7-2
CDR3 length: 15
D gene: TRBD1
CDR3 DNA: TGTGCCTGCAGCTTAGATGGCAGGGGGCACGGCGAGCAGTACTTC
CDR3 protein: CACSLDGRGHGEQYF

J gene: TRBJ1-2
clone size: NA
V gene: TRBV18
CDR3 length: 13
D gene: NA
CDR3 DNA: TGTGCCAGCTCCCAGGACACCCAGGGCGGCTACACCTTC
CDR3 protein: CASSQDTQGGYTF

J gene: TRBJ2-7
clone size: many
V gene: TRBV6-5
CDR3 length: 15
D gene: NA
CDR3 DNA: TGTGCCAGCAGCCAGGGTCAAGATGGGGGCTACGAGCAGTACTTC
CDR3 protein: CASSQGQDGGYEQYF

J gene: TRBJ2-2
clone size: many
V gene: TRBV29-1
CDR3 length: 14
D gene: TRBD2
CDR3 DNA: TGCAGCGTGAGGAGCGGGGGAAACACCGGGGAGCTGTTTTTT
CDR3 protein: CSVRSGGNTGELFF

J gene: TRBJ1-1
clone size: many
V gene: TRBV19
CDR3 length: 13
D gene: TRBD1
CDR3 DNA: TGTGCCAGTAGTATAGGACAGGGCTTTGAAGCTTTCTTT
CDR3 protein: CASSIGQGFEAFF

J gene: TRBJ1-5
clone size: many
V gene: TRBV7-2
CDR3 length: 12
D gene: NA
CDR3 DNA: TGTGCCAGCAGCTTAGATGCTCAGCCCCAGCATTTT
CDR3 protein: CASSLDAQPQHF

J gene: TRBJ1-3
clone size: many
V gene: TRBV29-1
CDR3 length: 13
D gene: NA
CDR3 DNA: TGCAGCGTTGAACCCCTCTCTGGAAACACCATATATTTT
CDR3 protein: CSVEPLSGNTIYF

J gene: TRBJ1-2
clone size: NA
V gene: TRBV10-1
CDR3 length: 15
D gene: TRBD1
CDR3 DNA: TGTGCCAGCAGCCAAGTACCGGGACAGGGTGGAGGCTACACCTTC
CDR3 protein: CASSQVPGQGGGYTF

J gene: TRBJ2-2
clone size: NA
V gene: TRBV9
CDR3 length: 15
D gene: NA
CDR3 DNA: TGTGCCAGCAGCGTGCACGACGCACTCACCGGGGAGCTGTTTTTT
CDR3 protein: CASSVHDALTGELFF

J gene: TRBJ2-1
clone size: NA
V gene: TRBV7-6
CDR3 length: 15
D gene: NA
CDR3 DNA: TGTGCCAGCAGCTTAGCGGAGGCCCGGGGGAATGAGCAGTTCTTC
CDR3 protein: CASSLAEARGNEQFF

J gene: TRBJ1-1
clone size: NA
V gene: TRBV9
CDR3 length: 13
D gene: TRBD1
CDR3 DNA: TGCGCCAGCAGGAGACAGGGGGAGACTGAAGCTTTCTTT
CDR3 protein: CASRRQGETEAFF

J gene: TRBJ1-2
clone size: many
V gene: TRBV29-1
CDR3 length: 17
D gene: NA
CDR3 DNA: TGCAGCGTTGAACGGGACGGACGTGTCGGGGACAACTATGGCTACACCTTC
CDR3 protein: CSVERDGRVGDNYGYTF

J gene: TRBJ2-7
clone size: few
V gene: TRBV5-6
CDR3 length: 14
D gene: TRBD2
CDR3 DNA: TGTGCCAGCAGCTTAGCGGGAGCGCCGGGCGAGCAGTACTTC
CDR3 protein: CASSLAGAPGEQYF